These T cell receptor beta chains were read from a single sample in a study of cytomegalovirus exposure and HLA in healthy donors. Libraries were prepared by immunoSEQ multiplex PCR; TCRdb keeps only in-frame clonotypes and omits some of them. This table holds almost 75,000 clones, 85% found once. Sequencing was carried out using PBMCs. The receptors here all came from a man aged 25-45 years in good health and CMV-seronegative. Both conserved end residues are part of each CDR3.

v_gene: TRBV9
j_gene: TRBJ1-1
CDR3aa: CASSLSSGYTEAFF

v_gene: TRBV4-3
j_gene: TRBJ1-5
CDR3aa: CASSQGTGNSNQPQHF

v_gene: TRBV19
j_gene: TRBJ1-5
CDR3aa: CASSKGHFNQPQHF

v_gene: TRBV6-5
j_gene: TRBJ1-1
CDR3aa: CASSYGDRGAEAFF

v_gene: TRBV9
j_gene: TRBJ2-4
CDR3aa: CASSGRDTAKNIQYF

v_gene: TRBV30
j_gene: TRBJ2-1
CDR3aa: CAWSVGAGVHEQFF

v_gene: TRBV6-5
j_gene: TRBJ1-2
CDR3aa: CASSPQGADYGYTF

v_gene: TRBV27
j_gene: TRBJ2-1
CDR3aa: CASSSSGGGSYNEQFF

v_gene: TRBV6-5
j_gene: TRBJ2-1
CDR3aa: CASSVGGRREQFF

v_gene: TRBV4-2
j_gene: TRBJ1-1
CDR3aa: CASSAGGNTEAFF

v_gene: TRBV6-6
j_gene: TRBJ1-5
CDR3aa: CASRPPGVDQPQHF